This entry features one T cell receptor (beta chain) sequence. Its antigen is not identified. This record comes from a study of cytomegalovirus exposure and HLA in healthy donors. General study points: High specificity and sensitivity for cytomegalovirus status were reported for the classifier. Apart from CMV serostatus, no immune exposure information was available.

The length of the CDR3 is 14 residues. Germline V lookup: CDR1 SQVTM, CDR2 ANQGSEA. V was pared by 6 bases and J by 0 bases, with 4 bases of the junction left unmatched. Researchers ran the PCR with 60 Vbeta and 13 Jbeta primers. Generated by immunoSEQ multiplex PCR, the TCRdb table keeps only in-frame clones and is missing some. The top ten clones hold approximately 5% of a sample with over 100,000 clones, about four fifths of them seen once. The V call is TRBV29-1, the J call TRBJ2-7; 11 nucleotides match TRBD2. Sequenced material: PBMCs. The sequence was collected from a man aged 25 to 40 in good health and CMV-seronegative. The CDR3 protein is CSVLAGGSSYEQYF. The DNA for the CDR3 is TGCAGCGTCTTAGCGGGAGGGAGCTCCTACGAGCAGTACTTC.